Each of the 14 T cell receptor beta chains below was sequenced from the same sample in a study of blood T cell repertoires in COVID-19. The protocol was immunoSEQ multiplex PCR, while the TCRdb copy is restricted to in-frame clones and leaves out a portion. The sample has approximately 96,000 clones; 85% to 95% are singletons. Source material: peripheral blood. The receptors derive from a man in his sixties with acute or convalescent COVID-19.

CDR3 bases: TGTGCCAGCAGTGTAGCGCGGGAAAAACTGTTTTTT. Its protein product is CASSVAREKLFF. V gene TRBV2 combines with J gene TRBJ1-4; D is unresolved. Trimming cost V 4 bases and J 8 bases, with 8 bases left between them. The V gene's germline CDR1 is SNHLY and CDR2 FYNNEI. CDR3 length: 12 amino acids.

V is TRBV27 and J is TRBJ2-3; weak D call: TRBD1 (5 bases). Germline V CDR1 and CDR2: MNHEY, SMNVEV (reference sequence). The CDR3 is made up of 16 amino acids. The V gene lost 0 bases and the J gene lost 2 bases, with 12 bases spanning the gap. CDR3 sequence: CASSLSDPRDTDTQYF. CDR3 DNA: TGTGCCAGCAGTTTATCGGATCCCAGGGACACAGATACGCAGTATTTT.

The chain carries TRBV3-1 (or the pseudogene TRBV3-2) and TRBJ2-2, with 8 bases lining up with TRBD2. V lost 0 bases, J lost 4 bases, and 16 bases stayed unmatched. The germline V gene has CDR1 LGHDT and CDR2 YNNKEL (reference sequence). The CDR3 is 20 residues long. CDR3 region: CASSQEGDRAGGSGTGELFF. The CDR3, as DNA: TGTGCCAGCAGCCAAGAGGGGGACCGGGCGGGAGGATCGGGCACCGGGGAGCTGTTTTTT.

This sequence joins TRBV19 and TRBJ1-1; 7 bases line up with TRBD1. The CDR3 contains 15 residues. Germline assignment: CDR1 LNHDA and CDR2 SQIVND (reference sequence). The J segment lost 0 bases and the V segment lost 4 bases, leaving 5 bases of the junction unmatched. CDR3 DNA: TGTGCCAGTAGTACGACAGGGCTAATGAACACTGAAGCTTTCTTT. Its translation is CASSTTGLMNTEAFF.

The rearrangement uses TRBV5-1 and TRBJ2-7; a possible D gene is TRBD2 (6 bases). The CDR3 runs to 12 residues. The V and J ends lost 2 bases and 7 bases respectively, with 10 bases between them. The germline V gene has CDR1 SGHRS and CDR2 YFSETQ. The CDR3 nucleotides read TGCGCCAGCAGCTTCGGGAGTGGGGAGCAGTACTTC. Its translation is CASSFGSGEQYF.

The rearrangement uses TRBV19 and TRBJ1-2; 10 nucleotides agree with TRBD1. Germline CDR1 and CDR2: LNHDA and SQIVND (reference sequence). Trimming at V came to 6 bases and at J to 8 bases, leaving 6 bases not matched to a gene. The length of the CDR3 is 13 residues. CDR3 in DNA: TGTGCCAGTAGAAGACAGGGGGCTCGCGGCTACACCTTC. This codes for CASRRQGARGYTF.

This chain joins TRBV5-4 and TRBJ2-3, with 10 bases matching TRBD2. The CDR3 is 17 amino acids. Germline V lookup: CDR1 SGHNT, CDR2 YYREEE (reference sequence). V was pared by 3 bases and J by 3 bases, with 10 bases of the junction left unmatched. The CDR3 DNA reads as TGTGCCAGCAGCTCTAGACTACTAGCGGGACGAACAGATACGCAGTATTTT. Its translation is CASSSRLLAGRTDTQYF.

The V call is TRBV29-1, the J call TRBJ1-4, with 8 bases matching TRBD1. CDR1 SQVTM and CDR2 ANQGSEA come from the germline V gene. The CDR3 has 13 amino acids. The V segment lost 4 bases and the J segment 7 bases; nucleotides outside the gene matches: 5. The CDR3 DNA follows: TGCAGCGTTGGGGCAGGGGGCAGTGAAAAACTGTTTTTT. Its protein is CSVGAGGSEKLFF.

The genes are TRBV7-9 and TRBJ2-5, with a possible D match to TRBD1 (5 bases). The CDR3 is made up of 14 amino acids. Trimming left V 1 base short and J 2 bases short, with 8 bases between. In germline, CDR1 is SEHNR, CDR2 FQNEAQ (reference sequence). In nucleotides, the CDR3 is TGTGCCAGCAGCTTAGGACAGACACAAGAGACCCAGTACTTC. This gives the protein CASSLGQTQETQYF.

The V and J genes are TRBV6-2 or TRBV6-3 and TRBJ1-6, with 7 bases fitting TRBD1. CDR3 length: 20 amino acids. Germline CDR1 and CDR2: MNHEY and SVGEGT. Trimming took 2 bases from V and 9 from J; bases not matched to a gene: 22. The CDR3, as DNA: TGTGCCAGCAGTTACGAACCGAACTCGGGACAGAGGACGGTTCGTTCACCCCTCCACTTT. Translation: CASSYEPNSGQRTVRSPLHF.

The chain employs TRBV28 and TRBJ1-1, with no clear D. V lost 7 bases, J lost 5 bases, and 11 bases lay in between. This CDR3 spans 12 amino acids. The germline gives CDR1 MDHEN, CDR2 SYDVKM. CDR3 protein: CASTVSVTEAFF. In nucleotides, the CDR3 is TGTGCCAGCACCGTGTCGGTGACTGAAGCTTTCTTT.

The chain joins TRBV27 to TRBJ1-2; TRBD1 matches at 9 bases. This CDR3 spans 14 amino acids. With 6 bases clipped from V and 4 bases from J, the junction kept 6 bases outside the gene matches. Germline CDR1 and CDR2: MNHEY and SMNVEV (reference sequence). CDR3 DNA: TGTGCCAGCAGCCGACAGGGGGTGGCCTATGGCTACACCTTC. Translation gives CASSRQGVAYGYTF.

In its sample, this clone was seen once. CDR3 amino acids: CATSDLGDSYNEQFF. The CDR3 bases are TGTGCCACCAGTGATTTGGGGGACAGTTACAATGAGCAGTTCTTC. The V gene is TRBV24-1, the J gene TRBJ2-1; TRBD1 aligns across 7 bases. V gave up 0 bases and J gave up 4 bases; unmatched junction bases: 2. Germline V gives CDR1 KGHDR, CDR2 SFDVKD. The CDR3 runs to 15 residues.

V gene TRBV3-1 (or the pseudogene TRBV3-2) combines with J gene TRBJ1-2; D is unclear. The V end lost 0 bases, the J end lost 8 bases, and 22 bases lay between the germline ends. Germline CDR1 and CDR2: LGHDT and YNNKEL (reference sequence). This CDR3 is built from 17 residues. CDR3 coding DNA: TGTGCCAGCAGCCAAGATTTTGCTATGGGCTCCCTAACAGGCTACACCTTC. This sequence encodes CASSQDFAMGSLTGYTF.